The rows below give T cell receptor beta chains drawn from one sample of a study of cytomegalovirus exposure and HLA in healthy donors. Repertoires were generated with immunoSEQ multiplex PCR, while TCRdb's copy carries only in-frame clones and drops some. Counted here are 65,000 to 70,000 clones, roughly 75% occurring once; the ten biggest clones make up around 7.4%. Input material: PBMCs. The source is a woman aged 25-40 years in good health and CMV-seropositive. CDR3s include the opening cysteine and the closing phenylalanine or tryptophan. A D gene is named only where the DNA matches it firmly. Not every row has a clone size; where given, it reads once, few, many or a size class.

J | size | V | D | DNA | CDR3
TRBJ1-1 | few | TRBV6-5 | NA | TGTGCCAGCAAGGGGGACGGCAACACTGAAGCTTTCTTT | CASKGDGNTEAFF
TRBJ2-1 | NA | TRBV6-8 | NA | TGTGCCAAGAAGGACTTAAGCTCCTACAATGAGCAGTTCTTC | CAKKDLSSYNEQFF
TRBJ1-1 | NA | TRBV7-8 | TRBD1 | TGTGCCAGCAGCCTACAGGGGAGTTGGACTGAAGCTTTCTTT | CASSLQGSWTEAFF
TRBJ1-1 | few | TRBV5-4 | NA | TGTGCCAGCAGCTTGGCTAATGAAGCTTTCTTT | CASSLANEAFF
TRBJ2-2 | NA | TRBV10-1 | TRBD1 | TGCGCCAGCAGGGGCCGGGACAGGGGGCGCATCGGGGAGCTGTTTTTT | CASRGRDRGRIGELFF
TRBJ2-5 | once | TRBV10-3 | TRBD1 | TGTGCCATCAGCGCAGGGGGAATAGAGACCCAGTACTTC | CAISAGGIETQYF
TRBJ2-1 | NA | TRBV7-8 | NA | TGTGCCAGCAGCTTAACACAGCAAGTGGGCAATGAGCAGTTCTTC | CASSLTQQVGNEQFF
TRBJ2-7 | few | TRBV30 | NA | TGTGCCTGGAAACTAGCTGGGGTATGGGGGATTCGTGAGCAGTACTTC | CAWKLAGVWGIREQYF
TRBJ1-2 | NA | TRBV30 | TRBD1 | TGTGCCTGGAGTGTAGGGGACAGGAACTATGGCTACACCTTC | CAWSVGDRNYGYTF
TRBJ2-7 | NA | TRBV27 | TRBD2 | TGTGCCAGCAGTCCCGCCGGGCTAGCGGGAGACGAGCAGTACTTC | CASSPAGLAGDEQYF
TRBJ2-1 | NA | TRBV28 | TRBD2 | TGTGCCAGCAGTTTAAGGCTAGCGGATCCCCCCTGGAATGAGCAGTTCTTC | CASSLRLADPPWNEQFF
TRBJ2-3 | NA | TRBV7-6 | TRBD2 | TGTGCCAGCAGCCCACGACCTAGCGGGAGTCCCCGTGGAGATACGCAGTATTTT | CASSPRPSGSPRGDTQYF
TRBJ1-4 | once | TRBV18 | NA | TGTGCCAGCTCACCAGAGATTAATGAAAAACTGTTTTTT | CASSPEINEKLFF
TRBJ2-7 | NA | TRBV2 | TRBD1 | TGTGCCAGCAGTCCTAGGACAGGGAGCTACGAGCAGTACTTC | CASSPRTGSYEQYF
TRBJ1-1 | NA | TRBV9 | NA | TGTGCCAGCAGCGTAGCCCCAGCCTCCGGGGGGAACACTGAAGCTTTCTTT | CASSVAPASGGNTEAFF
TRBJ2-5 | once | TRBV7-7 | NA | TGTGCTAGCAGCCCGGGGACAACCAGGTTGGAGACCCAGTACTTC | CASSPGTTRLETQYF
TRBJ1-2 | few | TRBV6-6 | NA | TGTGCCAGCAGTTATTCCGGACAGTATGGCTACACCTTC | CASSYSGQYGYTF
TRBJ2-3 | NA | TRBV9 | NA | TGTGCCAGCAGCCCGCGGGGTAGCGGTCTCACGGATACGCAGTATTTT | CASSPRGSGLTDTQYF
TRBJ1-5 | NA | TRBV6-1 | TRBD1 | TGTGCCAGCATGAGGGACAGCCTTCAGGTACCCCAGCATTTT | CASMRDSLQVPQHF
TRBJ1-2 | NA | TRBV19 | NA | TGTGCCAGTAGACGACAGAACTATGGCTACACCTTC | CASRRQNYGYTF
TRBJ2-2 | NA | TRBV21-1 | NA | TGTGCCAGCAGCAAATCACCCAGGTGGGACACCGGGGAGCTGTTTTTT | CASSKSPRWDTGELFF
TRBJ2-2 | NA | TRBV6-5 | NA | TGTGCCAGCACCCGACAGGGGACTAGCTCCGGGGAGCTGTTTTTT | CASTRQGTSSGELFF